The 13 T cell receptor beta chains listed next were all sequenced from one sample in a study of early T cells in non-severe SARS-CoV-2 infection. TCRdb fed the 5' RACE reads into MiXCR, producing one record per CDR3 protein. The repertoire holds some 30,000 distinct CDR3 sequences, with 4.6% as singletons. Sample: whole blood, taken at baseline. All receptors come from an adult who was a healthcare worker with PCR-confirmed SARS-CoV-2 infection or an uninfected control (not recorded which).

Ten or more counts support this clonotype. The chain combines TRBV25-1 with TRBJ2-5; D possibly corresponds to TRBD1 (5 bases). The germline gives CDR1 MGHDK, CDR2 SYGVNS. V gave up 1 base and J gave up 12 bases, with 9 bases separating them. The CDR3 consists of 11 residues. For the CDR3, the DNA is TGTGCCAGCAGTGAATCCAGGGTAGAGTACTTC. Protein sequence: CASSESRVEYF.

This clonotype has ten or more counts. CDR3 sequence (DNA): TGTGCCAGCAGCCGCCGGGGAAGTTTTAGCACAGATACGCAGTATTTT. Translated: CASSRRGSFSTDTQYF. The gene calls are TRBV12-3 or TRBV12-4 and TRBJ2-3; TRBD2 is a possible D gene (5 bases). The CDR3 is made up of 16 amino acids. Trimming stripped 6 bases from V and 0 bases from J, with 16 bases between.

This clonotype has at least ten counts. This chain uses TRBV18 with TRBJ2-3; no clear D gene. This CDR3 has 14 residues. From germline, CDR1 is KGHSH and CDR2 LQKENI. V was cut by 2 bases and J by 2 bases, with 8 bases left in between. Written as DNA, the CDR3 is TGTGCCAGCTCACCAGGGATAGCCACAGATACGCAGTATTTT. Translated: CASSPGIATDTQYF.

This clonotype was seen repeatedly, ten times or more. DNA for the CDR3: TGCAGTGCTAGAGACCCTAGCGGGGACAATGAGCAGTTCTTC. It encodes CSARDPSGDNEQFF. The rearrangement joins TRBV20-1 to TRBJ2-1; TRBD2 matches at 9 bases. The junction had 2 bases not matched to a gene; V was cut back by 0 bases and J by 5 bases. The CDR3 contains 14 residues. Germline lookup yields CDR1 DFQATT and CDR2 SNEGSKA (reference sequence).

This clonotype was seen repeatedly, ten times or more. The chain links TRBV5-1 to TRBJ2-7; D is unresolved. V lost 3 bases, J lost 7 bases, and 8 bases lay in between. This CDR3 region has 11 residues. Germline lookup yields CDR1 SGHRS and CDR2 YFSETQ. The CDR3: CASSSTGEQYF. Written as DNA, the CDR3 is TGCGCCAGCAGCTCTACCGGGGAGCAGTACTTC.

This clonotype has at least ten counts. The chain joins TRBV28 to TRBJ2-7; the D gene is possibly TRBD1 (5 bases). CDR3 length equals 14 residues. CDR1 and CDR2 from the germline V gene are MDHEN and SYDVKM. Trimming pared 2 bases from V and 6 bases from J, leaving 14 bases between. The CDR3 DNA reads as TGTGCCAGCAGTTTAGCCAGGGTTCGTGGCGAGCAGTACTTC. Translation gives CASSLARVRGEQYF.

This clonotype has at least ten counts. The chain carries TRBV4-1 and TRBJ1-2; D call uncertain. Per germline, CDR1 MGHRA and CDR2 YSYEKL. CDR3 length: 11 amino acids. The V end was cut by 0 bases, the J end by 7 bases, with 3 bases between. The CDR3 sequence: CASSQESGYTF. CDR3 DNA sequence: TGCGCCAGCAGCCAAGAGAGTGGCTACACCTTC.

Ten or more counts support this clonotype. V and J are TRBV5-1 and TRBJ1-1; TRBD1 matches at 7 bases. The CDR3 runs 16 residues. Unmatched junction bases numbered 7, after V lost 0 bases and J lost 2 bases. Germline-derived CDR1 and CDR2 are SGHRS and YFSETQ. Here the CDR3 reads CASSLADGQANTEAFF. For the CDR3, the DNA is TGCGCCAGCAGCTTGGCGGATGGACAGGCTAACACTGAAGCTTTCTTT.

This clonotype was observed many times. This rearrangement joins TRBV2 to TRBJ2-1, with TRBD2 matching over 8 bases. J lost 6 bases, V lost 2 bases, and 3 bases had no gene match. The CDR3 spans 14 residues. CDR1 is SNHLY and CDR2 is FYNNEI in the germline V gene. CDR3 bases: TGTGCCAGCAGTGAAAGGACTAGCAGCAATGAGCAGTTCTTC. It codes for CASSERTSSNEQFF.

At least ten counts were recorded for this clonotype. This chain links TRBV5-6 with TRBJ2-1; D may be TRBD2 (7 bases). The length of the CDR3 is 14 residues. Trimming removed 3 bases from V and 4 bases from J, with 11 bases in between. Germline CDR1 and CDR2: SGHDT and YYEEEE. This CDR3 reads CASSSGGQYNEQFF. The CDR3 DNA follows: TGTGCCAGCAGCTCGGGAGGACAGTACAATGAGCAGTTCTTC.

Ten or more counts support this clonotype. The chain employs TRBV10-1 and TRBJ2-7; 9 bases fit TRBD1. Trimming took 3 bases from V and 6 from J; bases not matched to a gene: 6. Germline V CDR1 and CDR2: WNHNN, SYGVQD (reference sequence). This CDR3 contains 14 residues. The CDR3 sequence is CASSEQGAGGEQYF. The CDR3 nucleotides read TGCGCCAGCAGTGAACAGGGGGCTGGAGGCGAGCAGTACTTC.

This clonotype showed up many times. This sequence joins TRBV7-9 and TRBJ1-4; 7 bases line up with TRBD1. J was trimmed by 5 bases and V by 4 bases; bases with no gene match: 4. The germline CDR1 and CDR2 sequences are SEHNR and FQNEAQ (reference sequence). This CDR3 contains 14 residues. As DNA, the CDR3 is TGTGCCAGCAGCTCGGACAGGCAGAATGAAAAACTGTTTTTT. The encoded protein is CASSSDRQNEKLFF.

The chain recombines TRBV7-9 with TRBJ2-6, with D unclear. CDR1 SEHNR and CDR2 FQNEAQ come from the germline V gene (reference sequence). Trimming took off 4 bases at V and 2 bases at J, with 6 bases between the two ends. This CDR3 region has 14 residues. The CDR3 nucleotides are TGTGCCAGCAGCTGGCCTGCTGGGGCCAACGTCCTGACTTTC. This codes for CASSWPAGANVLTF.